What follows describes a single T cell receptor beta chain. As yet, its antigen is unknown. Focal radiation plus CTLA-4 blockade with ipilimumab was administered to patients who had chemo-refractory metastatic non-small-cell lung cancer. This table comes from immunoSEQ multiplex PCR, and its TCRdb copy is limited to in-frame clones, with some not included. The sample comprises roughly 58,000 clones, about 80% of which are singletons, and 6% to 7.5% rests with the top ten. This sample was included in a study of radiotherapy plus CTLA-4 blockade in lung cancer. Study outcomes and limitations: After radiotherapy and ipilimumab, tumor-derived clones expanded in peripheral blood. Alongside interferon-beta, early blood T cell clone dynamics were reportedly the best predictor of response.

V lost 3 bases, J lost 5 bases, and 10 bases stayed unmatched. Germline-derived CDR1 and CDR2 are SGHDT and YYEEEE. The CDR3 sequence is 15 residues long. This TCR came from a human donor with non-small cell lung cancer whose response to radiotherapy plus ipilimumab could not be evaluated. The sample consisted of peripheral blood, taken from a patient treated with radiotherapy plus ipilimumab. The chain couples TRBV5-6 to TRBJ2-5, with 7 bases lining up with TRBD1. CDR3 DNA sequence: TGTGCCAGCAGCTACGACAGGGCGGGCTTGGAGACCCAGTACTTC. Translated, it gives CASSYDRAGLETQYF. Full variable domain (outside the CDR3, taken from reference TRBV5-6 and TRBJ2-5): DAGVTQSPTHLIKTRGQQVTLRCSPKSGHDTVSWYQQALGQGPQFIFQYYEEEERQRGNFPDRFSGHQFPNYSSELNVNALLLGDSALYLCASSYDRAGLETQYFGPGTRLLVL.